The 20 T cell receptor beta chains below come from one sample, sequenced in a study of cytomegalovirus exposure and HLA in healthy donors. PCR was performed using 60 Vbeta and 13 Jbeta primers. Clones were sequenced by immunoSEQ multiplex PCR, and TCRdb holds only the in-frame ones, with some missing. Here the sample spans about 130,000 clones, 74% being singletons. The sequencing sample was made of PBMCs. The source is a man aged 35-49 years in good health and CMV-seropositive.

The V and J genes are TRBV19 and TRBJ2-5, with 7 positions matching TRBD2. Germline V gene lookup returns CDR1 LNHDA and CDR2 SQIVND (reference sequence). This CDR3 comprises 16 residues. The J segment lost 3 bases and the V segment lost 3 bases, leaving 10 bases of the junction unmatched. This CDR3 is CASSIIPTSEEETQYF. CDR3 DNA sequence: TGTGCCAGTAGTATTATCCCAACTAGCGAGGAAGAGACCCAGTACTTC.

In this sample, this clone turned up a few times. J is TRBJ2-1 and V is TRBV7-9, with a possible D match to TRBD2 (6 bases). The CDR3 length is 14 residues. The V gene's germline CDR1 is SEHNR and CDR2 FQNEAQ (reference sequence). Trimming cost V 4 bases and J 7 bases, with 14 bases left between them. The CDR3 nucleotides read TGTGCCAGCAGCTCGTCGAGACGGGGGAATGAGCAGTTCTTC. Translated: CASSSSRRGNEQFF.

The chain recombines TRBV19 with TRBJ2-3, with D tentatively TRBD2 (6 bases). Trimming took 5 bases from V and 0 from J, leaving 12 bases between them. Germline V gives CDR1 LNHDA, CDR2 SQIVND (reference sequence). The CDR3 has 15 residues. CDR3 sequence (DNA): TGTGCCAGTAGTGCCCCGGCGGGGAGCACAGATACGCAGTATTTT. It encodes CASSAPAGSTDTQYF. Full variable domain (rest looked up from reference TRBV19 and TRBJ2-3): DGGITQSPKYLFRKEGQNVTLSCEQNLNHDAMYWYRQDPGQGLRLIYYSQIVNDFQKGDIAEGYSVSREKKESFPLTVTSAQKNPTAFYLCASSAPAGSTDTQYFGPGTRLTVL.

This chain joins TRBV5-1 and TRBJ2-2; a possible D gene is TRBD2 (6 bases). The CDR3 is 17 residues long. Deletions cut 0 bases from V and 6 bases from J, with 18 bases between. Germline V gene sequence: CDR1 SGHRS, CDR2 YFSETQ. The CDR3 coding sequence is TGCGCCAGCAGCTTGGAGCCGGTCGGGACTGGTCCCGGGGAGCTGTTTTTT. Amino acids: CASSLEPVGTGPGELFF.

This chain links TRBV15 with TRBJ2-5; weak D call: TRBD2 (5 bases). Looked up from germline, CDR1 is LNHNV and CDR2 is YYDKDF (reference sequence). The ends were cut back, 1 base at V and 5 bases at J, with 14 bases in the middle. The CDR3 has 15 residues. The CDR3 spells CATSRVGVVSETQYF. In DNA form, the CDR3 reads TGTGCCACCAGCAGAGTCGGGGTAGTTTCGGAGACCCAGTACTTC. Supplemented by reference TRBV15 and TRBJ2-5, the full variable domain reads DAMVIQNPRYQVTQFGKPVTLSCSQTLNHNVMYWYQQKSSQAPKLLFHYYDKDFNNEADTPDNFQSRRPNTSFCFLDIRSPGLGDTAMYLCATSRVGVVSETQYFGPGTRLLVL.

CDR3: CAPGGQGNSPLHF. The CDR3 coding sequence is TGTGCCCCCGGGGGACAGGGGAATTCACCCCTCCACTTT. The V call is TRBV2, the J call TRBJ1-6; 10 positions match TRBD1. The CDR3 has 13 amino acids. V shed 11 bases and J 7 bases; nucleotides not matched to a gene: 5. Germline-derived CDR1 and CDR2 are SNHLY and FYNNEI.

The chain has TRBV7-8 and TRBJ2-1; D uncertain. The CDR3 totals 14 residues. Trimming cost V 3 bases and J 3 bases, with 9 bases left between them. Germline CDR1 is SGHVS and CDR2 is FQNEAQ. The CDR3 DNA follows: TGTGCCAGCAGCTTCTCACAGATCTACAATGAGCAGTTCTTC. As protein: CASSFSQIYNEQFF.

This clone occurred once. The chain couples TRBV5-5 to TRBJ1-2, with TRBD1 matching 8 bases. The CDR3 spans 15 residues. J gave up 2 bases and V 4 bases, and 7 bases lay outside the gene matches. Germline assignment: CDR1 SGHKS and CDR2 YYEKEE (reference sequence). CDR3 sequence reads: CASSPSTGANYGYTF. The CDR3 nucleotides are TGTGCCAGCAGCCCCTCGACAGGGGCCAACTATGGCTACACCTTC. Full variable domain (rest looked up from reference TRBV5-5 and TRBJ1-2): DAGVTQSPTHLIKTRGQQVTLRCSPISGHKSVSWYQQVLGQGPQFIFQYYEKEERGRGNFPDRFSARQFPNYSSELNVNALLLGDSALYLCASSPSTGANYGYTFGSGTRLTVV.

In its sample, this clone was seen a few times. This chain links TRBV9 with TRBJ2-7; 13 positions match TRBD2. V lost 4 bases and J lost 2; bases outside the gene matches: 3. This CDR3 comprises 15 residues. Germline CDR1 and CDR2: SGDLS and YYNGEE. As DNA, the CDR3 is TGTGCCAGCAGCTTCGGGACTAGCGGGACCTACGAGCAGTACTTC. It specifies CASSFGTSGTYEQYF.

The chain has TRBV29-1 and TRBJ1-1; 7 bases map to TRBD1. CDR1 is SQVTM, CDR2 ANQGSEA, per germline. The CDR3 is made up of 12 amino acids. V was clipped by 7 bases and J by 3 bases; unmatched bases: 5. CDR3 sequence reads: CSARQGDTEAFF. CDR3 DNA: TGCAGCGCGAGACAGGGCGACACTGAAGCTTTCTTT. The variable domain in full, completed from reference TRBV29-1 and TRBJ1-1, reads SAVISQKPSRDICQRGTSLTIQCQVDSQVTMMFWYRQQPGQSLTLIATANQGSEATYESGFVIDKFPISRPNLTFSTLTVSNMSPEDSSIYLCSARQGDTEAFFGQGTRLTVV.

This clone showed up just once. The rearrangement uses TRBV18 and TRBJ2-1, with 7 positions matching TRBD1. After removal of 3 bases from V and 9 bases from J, the junction contained 14 bases not matched to a gene. Per germline, CDR1 KGHSH and CDR2 LQKENI. This CDR3 has 16 residues. The DNA for the CDR3 is TGTGCCAGCTCACCGAACCGGGACAGCTCTCTTGTTGAGCAGTTCTTC. This encodes CASSPNRDSSLVEQFF.

With regard to this clone: One end of the junction does not line up with germline, which may come from a read error. For the CDR3, the DNA is TGTTCCAGCAGCTTCGGGGAGGGGCCCCAGCATTTT. Residues: CSSSFGEGPQHF. V and J are TRBV7-9 and TRBJ1-5; D unresolved. The CDR3 is made up of 12 amino acids. Per germline, CDR1 SEHNR and CDR2 FQNEAQ (reference sequence).

The V and J genes are TRBV7-2 and TRBJ1-1; weak D call: TRBD1 (5 bases). Trimming left V 1 base short and J 10 bases short, with 13 bases between. Looked up from germline, CDR1 is SGHTA and CDR2 is FQGNSA. The CDR3 spans 13 residues. The chain's CDR3 is CASSLDVRVRAFF. The CDR3, as DNA: TGTGCCAGCAGCTTAGATGTCAGGGTACGAGCTTTCTTT.

This clone was counted only a few times. This chain uses TRBV6-1 with TRBJ2-7; tentatively, D is TRBD1 (6 bases). The CDR3 runs 14 residues. Per the germline V gene, CDR1 is MNHNS and CDR2 is SASEGT. The V end lost 1 base, the J end lost 0 bases, and 7 bases lay between the germline ends. CDR3 loop: CASSEGDTSYEQYF. The CDR3 region has the DNA TGTGCCAGCAGTGAAGGGGACACCTCCTACGAGCAGTACTTC.

This clone was seen just once. The V and J genes are TRBV5-4 and TRBJ2-5; possibly TRBD1 for D (5 bases). Near its end, the DNA agrees better with TRBJ2-7, so the J call may be wrong. There are 15 residues in the CDR3. Germline CDR1 SGHNT, CDR2 YYREEE (reference sequence). Here the CDR3 reads CASSSGMQGTYEQYF. DNA of the CDR3: TGTGCCAGCAGTTCAGGGATGCAGGGTACTTACGAGCAGTACTTC.

This clone came up once. The chain employs TRBV5-1 and TRBJ2-3; a weak D match, TRBD1 (6 bases). The germline V gene has CDR1 SGHRS and CDR2 YFSETQ. V lost 0 bases and J lost 2, with 10 bases in between. This CDR3 has 15 residues. CDR3 protein: CASSLEGGVTDTQYF. DNA for the CDR3: TGCGCCAGCAGCTTGGAAGGGGGTGTCACAGATACGCAGTATTTT.

The chain couples TRBV6-7 to TRBJ1-5; tentative D call: TRBD1 (6 bases). TRBV6-7 is given ORF status, its function remaining uncertain. The CDR3 is made up of 15 amino acids. V lost 8 bases and J lost 1, with 15 bases in between. The CDR3 reads CASRRGEMSNQPQHF. CDR3 nucleotide sequence: TGTGCCAGCCGCAGGGGCGAAATGAGCAATCAGCCCCAGCATTTT.

This clone was counted a single time. The chain carries TRBV6-6 and TRBJ1-5; no clear D gene. V was trimmed by 0 bases and J by 7 bases, leaving 10 bases between them. Germline CDR1 is MNHNY and CDR2 is SVGAGI (reference sequence). CDR3 length: 14 residues. The chain's CDR3 is CASSYSTGGQPQHF. The CDR3 DNA reads as TGTGCCAGCAGTTACTCGACGGGAGGCCAGCCCCAGCATTTT.

The gene calls are TRBV5-1 and TRBJ1-5; D is uncertain. V shed 0 bases and J shed 2 bases, with 9 bases lying between them. Germline V gene sequence: CDR1 SGHRS, CDR2 YFSETQ. The CDR3 totals 15 residues. CDR3 nucleotide sequence: TGCGCCAGCAGCTTGGACAGTGGTGGCAATCAGCCCCAGCATTTT. This gives the protein CASSLDSGGNQPQHF.

The J gene is TRBJ1-2, the V gene TRBV6-1, with D possibly being TRBD1 (5 bases). Germline assignment: CDR1 MNHNS and CDR2 SASEGT. V was shortened by 6 bases and J by 5 bases, with 13 bases between the two germline ends. The CDR3 length is 13 residues. In nucleotides, the CDR3 is TGTGCCAGCAGCCCCGCCGGGGGATATGGCTACACCTTC. As protein: CASSPAGGYGYTF.